This TCR beta chain originates from a study of blood T cell repertoires in COVID-19. The sample holds one count of this clone. With V trimmed by 2 bases and J by 5 bases, 4 bases remained unmatched. Germline V gene lookup returns CDR1 MDHEN and CDR2 SYDVKM. CDR3 length: 14 amino acids. Here immunoSEQ multiplex PCR was the method, and the copy in TCRdb shows in-frame clones only, minus some. The data hold about 230,000 clones, with 88% observed a single time. This sequence joins TRBV28 and TRBJ2-3; TRBD2 agrees at 7 bases. The receptor's source is a woman between 55 and 75 years old with acute or convalescent COVID-19. Sequencing used peripheral blood. CDR3 sequence (DNA): TGTGCCAGCAGTTTAAGCGGGACCGTAGATACGCAGTATTTT. Protein: CASSLSGTVDTQYF.